These 2 T cell receptor beta chains were all obtained from the same sample, sequenced in a study of blood T cell repertoires in COVID-19. The repertoire was sequenced with immunoSEQ multiplex PCR; TCRdb's copy has only in-frame clones and lacks some. Among around 68,000 clones, approximately 88% were seen once, and the ten largest hold almost 6.5%. Input material: peripheral blood. Receptor source: a woman aged 50 to 65 with acute or convalescent COVID-19.

The chain combines TRBV3-1 (or the pseudogene TRBV3-2) with TRBJ2-5, with TRBD1 as a possible D gene (7 bases). Germline V gives CDR1 LGHDT, CDR2 YNNKEL (reference sequence). CDR3 size: 14 residues. V lost 2 bases, J lost 5 bases, and 12 bases lay in between. CDR3 in DNA: TGTGCCAGCAGCCAAAAGGGGGCGGGGGAGACCCAGTACTTC. Residues: CASSQKGAGETQYF.

The rearrangement joins TRBV3-1 (or the pseudogene TRBV3-2) to TRBJ1-3; D ambiguous. Germline-derived CDR1 and CDR2 are LGHDT and YNNKEL (reference sequence). Trimming stripped 1 base from V and 8 bases from J, with 12 bases between. The CDR3 contains 14 residues. The chain's CDR3 is CASSQGPTLYTIYF. The CDR3 DNA is TGTGCCAGCAGCCAAGGCCCCACTTTGTACACCATATATTTT.